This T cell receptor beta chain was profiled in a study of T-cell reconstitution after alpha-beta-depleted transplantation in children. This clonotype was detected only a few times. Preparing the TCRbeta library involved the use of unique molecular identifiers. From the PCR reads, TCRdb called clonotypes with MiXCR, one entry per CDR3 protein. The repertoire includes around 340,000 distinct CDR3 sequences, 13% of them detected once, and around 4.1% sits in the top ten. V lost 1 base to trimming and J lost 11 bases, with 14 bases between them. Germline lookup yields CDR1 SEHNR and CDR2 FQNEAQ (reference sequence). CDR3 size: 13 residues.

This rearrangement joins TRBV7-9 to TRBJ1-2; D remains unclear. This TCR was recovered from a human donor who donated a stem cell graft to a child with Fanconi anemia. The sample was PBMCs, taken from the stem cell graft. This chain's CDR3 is CASSLVGSGFYTF. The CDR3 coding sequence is TGTGCCAGCAGCTTAGTCGGGAGCGGGTTTTACACCTTC. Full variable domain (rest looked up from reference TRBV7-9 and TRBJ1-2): DTGVSQNPRHKITKRGQNVTFRCDPISEHNRLYWYRQTLGQGPEFLTYFQNEAQLEKSRLLSDRFSAERPKGSFSTLEIQRTEQGDSAMYLCASSLVGSGFYTFGSGTRLTVV.